The 26 T cell receptor beta chains below all came from one sample that was sequenced in a study of blood T cell repertoires in COVID-19. Assay: immunoSEQ multiplex PCR; the TCRdb copy retains only in-frame clones and omits some. The sample yields about 34,000 clones, 85% seen once. Material: peripheral blood. All receptors derive from a woman in her fifties or sixties with active COVID-19.

The chain combines TRBV19 with TRBJ2-7, with D tentatively TRBD1 (5 bases). Trimming cost V 4 bases and J 5 bases, with 15 bases left between them. Germline V gene data show CDR1 as LNHDA and CDR2 as SQIVND (reference sequence). The CDR3 extends over 14 amino acids. CDR3 sequence (DNA): TGTGCCAGTAGTAGGGGCGAGTCGCATAACGAGCAGTACTTC. It encodes CASSRGESHNEQYF.

The genes are TRBV19 and TRBJ1-2; TRBD1 is a possible D gene (5 bases). CDR3 length equals 15 residues. Germline loops: CDR1 LNHDA, CDR2 SQIVND (reference sequence). V lost 1 base, J lost 3 bases, and 12 bases lay in between. The CDR3 here is CASSIAGREYYGYTF. CDR3 bases: TGTGCCAGTAGTATAGCAGGCAGGGAATACTATGGCTACACCTTC.

This chain links TRBV7-3 with TRBJ2-5, with 9 bases aligning to TRBD2. This CDR3 has 15 residues. The V gene's germline CDR1 is SGHTA and CDR2 FQGTGA. Trimming at V came to 4 bases and at J to 1 base, leaving 4 bases not matched to a gene. CDR3: CASSSRAGGQETQYF. CDR3 DNA sequence: TGTGCCAGCAGCTCTCGAGCGGGGGGCCAAGAGACCCAGTACTTC.

The chain's CDR3 is CASRSNSPLHF. Written as DNA, the CDR3 is TGTGCCAGCAGGTCAAATTCACCCCTCCACTTT. V and J are TRBV6-5 and TRBJ1-6; D is uncertain. The CDR3 sequence is 11 residues long. Germline CDR1 and CDR2: MNHEY and SVGAGI. V was shortened by 6 bases and J by 7 bases, with 4 bases between the two germline ends.

This clone appeared a few times. The V call is TRBV7-9, the J call TRBJ1-1, with TRBD1 as a possible D gene (5 bases). V was clipped by 6 bases and J by 2 bases, with 13 bases between them. CDR1 and CDR2 (germline): SEHNR, FQNEAQ (reference sequence). The CDR3 runs 14 residues. CDR3 amino acids: CASSWGRANTEAFF. DNA for the CDR3: TGTGCCAGCAGTTGGGGGAGGGCCAACACTGAAGCTTTCTTT.

The chain is built from TRBV18 and TRBJ1-1; possibly TRBD1 for D (5 bases). V was cut by 2 bases and J by 0 bases, with 10 bases left in between. The CDR3 spans 15 residues. The V gene's germline CDR1 is KGHSH and CDR2 LQKENI. The CDR3 protein is CASSPVETVNTEAFF. In DNA, the CDR3 is TGTGCCAGCTCACCAGTCGAGACAGTGAACACTGAAGCTTTCTTT.

The chain uses TRBV4-1 and TRBJ2-1, with 12 bases matching TRBD2. The CDR3 runs to 18 residues. With V trimmed by 0 bases and J by 8 bases, 11 bases remained unmatched. The germline gives CDR1 MGHRA, CDR2 YSYEKL. The CDR3 DNA is TGCGCCAGCAGCCAAGAATTACCGACTAGCGGGAGAGGCCATGAGCAGTTCTTC. Translating gives CASSQELPTSGRGHEQFF.

The CDR3 DNA reads as TGTGCCAGCAGTTTAAAAGACAGGAGCTATTCAGATACGCAGTATTTT. Protein sequence: CASSLKDRSYSDTQYF. The chain joins TRBV28 to TRBJ2-3, with a possible D match to TRBD1 (6 bases). V lost 2 bases and J 4 bases, leaving 16 bases between the germline ends. The CDR3 sequence is 16 residues long. Germline V gene data show CDR1 as MDHEN and CDR2 as SYDVKM.

This chain links TRBV29-1 with TRBJ1-2, with a weak D call TRBD1 (6 bases). Trimming removed 0 bases from V and 4 bases from J, with 6 bases in between. Germline lookup yields CDR1 SQVTM and CDR2 ANQGSEA. CDR3 size: 12 residues. DNA for the CDR3: TGCAGCGTTGAAGAGGGGGCCTATGGCTACACCTTC. As protein: CSVEEGAYGYTF. The complete variable domain, with remaining parts taken from reference TRBV29-1 and TRBJ1-2, reads SAVISQKPSRDICQRGTSLTIQCQVDSQVTMMFWYRQQPGQSLTLIATANQGSEATYESGFVIDKFPISRPNLTFSTLTVSNMSPEDSSIYLCSVEEGAYGYTFGSGTRLTVV.

This chain uses TRBV19 with TRBJ2-1; possible D gene TRBD1, 6 bases. The CDR3 has 17 residues. Germline-derived CDR1 and CDR2 are LNHDA and SQIVND (reference sequence). Trimming shortened V by 5 bases and J by 0 bases, and 17 bases separated the two germline ends. The CDR3 loop is CASSSPWTAISYNEQFF. CDR3 DNA: TGTGCCAGTAGTTCCCCCTGGACAGCCATCTCCTACAATGAGCAGTTCTTC.

This clone was recorded only once. DNA for the CDR3: TGTGCCAGCAGCAAAGAAGGACAGGGCTATGGCTACACCTTC. It is translated as CASSKEGQGYGYTF. This chain connects TRBV21-1 to TRBJ1-2; no check of the table's D call, TRBD1, against the DNA was made. TRBV21-1 is a pseudogene. The CDR3 runs 14 residues.

The rearrangement links TRBV5-1 to TRBJ2-3; 8 bases fit TRBD1. From germline, CDR1 is SGHRS and CDR2 YFSETQ. This CDR3 has 16 amino acids. V shed 3 bases, J shed 2 bases, and the junction held 8 bases outside the gene matches. In DNA, the CDR3 is TGCGCCAGCAGCTACACGACAGGGGTGACCACAGATACGCAGTATTTT. Translated: CASSYTTGVTTDTQYF. Full variable domain (remainder filled in from reference TRBV5-1 and TRBJ2-3): KAGVTQTPRYLIKTRGQQVTLSCSPISGHRSVSWYQQTPGQGLQFLFEYFSETQRNKGNFPGRFSGRQFSNSRSEMNVSTLELGDSALYLCASSYTTGVTTDTQYFGPGTRLTVL.

The V and J genes are TRBV25-1 and TRBJ2-1; tentative D call: TRBD2 (5 bases). Germline V lookup: CDR1 MGHDK, CDR2 SYGVNS. This CDR3 region has 14 residues. Trimming removed 0 bases at V and 9 bases at J, with 12 bases between. The CDR3 DNA follows: TGTGCCAGCAGTGAATATTGGCGGGTGTTTGAGCAGTTCTTC. Protein: CASSEYWRVFEQFF.

The chain recombines TRBV5-1 with TRBJ2-6; unclear D gene. Germline assignment: CDR1 SGHRS and CDR2 YFSETQ. The V end was cut by 0 bases, the J end by 0 bases, with 7 bases between. The length of the CDR3 is 16 residues. Here the CDR3 reads CASSLEASSGANVLTF. In DNA, the CDR3 is TGCGCCAGCAGCTTGGAAGCTAGCTCTGGGGCCAACGTCCTGACTTTC.

This rearrangement joins TRBV6-4 to TRBJ2-2; D is possibly TRBD2 (6 bases). This CDR3 spans 13 amino acids. Germline values: CDR1 MRHNA, CDR2 SNTAGT. Trimming cost V 6 bases and J 6 bases, with 11 bases left between them. The CDR3 loop is CASSREIAGELFF. Written as DNA, the CDR3 is TGTGCCAGCAGCCGGGAGATTGCCGGGGAGCTGTTTTTT.

V usage is TRBV5-4 and J usage is TRBJ1-2, with D tentatively TRBD1 (6 bases). Germline V lookup: CDR1 SGHNT, CDR2 YYREEE (reference sequence). This CDR3 has 11 amino acids. The V end lost 4 bases, the J end lost 10 bases, and 11 bases lay between the germline ends. The CDR3 DNA is TGTGCCAGCAGCCACACAGGGTACTACACCTTC. Translation gives CASSHTGYYTF.

Comment on this clone: The same CDR3 arises from other DNA sequences in this sample as well. This sequence joins TRBV5-6 and TRBJ2-7; no reliable D call. This CDR3 region has 13 residues. Trimming cost V 2 bases and J 0 bases, with 6 bases left between them. Germline V gene sequence: CDR1 SGHDT, CDR2 YYEEEE. CDR3 in DNA: TGTGCCAGCAGCTTACCGAGCTCCTACGAGCAGTACTTC. Its protein is CASSLPSSYEQYF.

This clone was recorded only once. The V gene is TRBV4-1, the J gene TRBJ2-5; 10 nucleotides match TRBD2. Losses at the gene ends were 4 bases for V and 5 bases for J; bases not matched to a gene: 10. The CDR3 spans 16 residues. Looked up from germline, CDR1 is MGHRA and CDR2 is YSYEKL. The CDR3 region is CASSRASSGGAETQYF. As DNA, the CDR3 is TGCGCCAGCAGCCGGGCGTCCAGCGGGGGGGCGGAGACCCAGTACTTC.

The gene calls are TRBV7-9 and TRBJ2-6, with 10 nucleotides matching TRBD1. V lost 5 bases and J lost 1; bases outside the gene matches: 5. Germline CDR1 reads SEHNR; CDR2 reads FQNEAQ (reference sequence). This CDR3 is 17 amino acids long. The CDR3 here is CASSDRGLRSGANVLTF. For the CDR3, the DNA is TGTGCCAGCAGCGACAGGGGGCTACGGTCTGGGGCCAACGTCCTGACTTTC.

For the CDR3, the DNA is TGTGCCAGCAGCCGCGGACTGGATGAGCAGTTCTTC. Translation: CASSRGLDEQFF. The chain joins TRBV6-5 to TRBJ2-1, with D perhaps TRBD2 (5 bases). This CDR3 has 12 amino acids. From germline, CDR1 is MNHEY and CDR2 SVGAGI. With 6 bases removed from V and 8 bases from J, the gap between germline ends came to 11 bases.

The chain uses TRBV5-6 and TRBJ1-6; 11 bases are a match to TRBD1. Looked up from germline, CDR1 is SGHDT and CDR2 is YYEEEE. After removal of 5 bases from V and 9 bases from J, the junction contained 4 bases not matched to a gene. The CDR3 contains 14 residues. CDR3 in amino acids: CASSTGQGASPLHF. The CDR3 nucleotides read TGTGCCAGCAGTACCGGACAGGGGGCTTCACCCCTCCACTTT.

The chain recombines TRBV2 with TRBJ1-1; the D gene is possibly TRBD1 (5 bases). This CDR3 comprises 14 residues. Germline CDR1 SNHLY, CDR2 FYNNEI. V was shortened by 8 bases and J by 4 bases, with 17 bases between the two germline ends. CDR3 sequence reads: CASGAQVPGTEAFF. CDR3 sequence (DNA): TGTGCCAGCGGAGCACAGGTGCCGGGCACTGAAGCTTTCTTT.

V is TRBV27 and J is TRBJ2-1; 11 positions match TRBD2. CDR3 length equals 15 residues. The germline V gene has CDR1 MNHEY and CDR2 SMNVEV (reference sequence). J gave up 7 bases and V 3 bases, and 5 bases lay outside the gene matches. The CDR3 reads CASSLASGRRNEQFF. The CDR3 bases are TGTGCCAGCAGTTTGGCTAGCGGGAGGAGGAATGAGCAGTTCTTC.

The rearrangement joins TRBV5-1 to TRBJ2-5; 10 nucleotides align to TRBD2. The CDR3 is made up of 15 amino acids. Trimming removed 4 bases from V and 1 base from J; junction bases left unmatched: 4. Germline CDR1 SGHRS, CDR2 YFSETQ. This CDR3 reads CASSAERGGQETQYF. The CDR3 DNA sequence: TGCGCCAGCAGCGCGGAGCGGGGGGGCCAAGAGACCCAGTACTTC. The full variable domain, in which reference TRBV5-1 and TRBJ2-5 provide the parts outside the CDR3, is KAGVTQTPRYLIKTRGQQVTLSCSPISGHRSVSWYQQTPGQGLQFLFEYFSETQRNKGNFPGRFSGRQFSNSRSEMNVSTLELGDSALYLCASSAERGGQETQYFGPGTRLLVL.

This clone was detected only a few times. The CDR3 sequence: CASTPALGAIEQYF. DNA of the CDR3: TGTGCCAGCACCCCCGCTTTGGGGGCTATCGAGCAGTACTTC. The chain has TRBV11-2 and TRBJ2-7; tentative D call: TRBD1 (6 bases). The CDR3 has 14 amino acids. Trimming removed 7 bases from V and 6 bases from J, with 19 bases in between. From germline, CDR1 is SGHAT and CDR2 FQNNGV. The full variable domain, in which reference TRBV11-2 and TRBJ2-7 provide the parts outside the CDR3, is EAGVAQSPRYKIIEKRQSVAFWCNPISGHATLYWYQQILGQGPKLLIQFQNNGVVDDSQLPKDRFSAERLKGVDSTLKIQPAKLEDSAVYLCASTPALGAIEQYFGPGTRLTVT.

The chain links TRBV2 to TRBJ2-7; 12 bases agree with TRBD1. The trim removed 7 bases at V and 7 bases at J, leaving 5 bases unmatched. This CDR3 has 13 residues. Germline assignment: CDR1 SNHLY and CDR2 FYNNEI. Here the CDR3 DNA reads TGTGCCAGCATTCGGGACAGGGGGCAAGAGCAGTACTTC. It codes for CASIRDRGQEQYF.